The clone carrying this T cell receptor (beta chain) appeared a few times. Its antigen is still unknown. This sample is drawn from a study of identical twins. Findings and limits, study-wide: Diverse VJ usage suggested most zero-insertion clonotypes were not invariant T cells.

V was clipped by 5 bases and J by 6 bases; unmatched bases: 11. The CDR3 length is 17 residues. CDR1 is MNHNS and CDR2 is SASEGT in the germline V gene. Unique molecular identifiers were present on the cDNA, which also gained a universal primer site by template switching. TCRdb passed the 5' RACE reads through MiXCR, listing each CDR3 protein once. This sample yields 350,000 to 500,000 distinct CDR3 sequences, of which roughly 18% are seen a single time; more than 10% belongs to the top ten. The sequence was obtained from a man aged 45-60 years in good health. The rearrangement links TRBV6-1 to TRBJ2-1; 12 bases line up with TRBD2. Sequencing was performed on naive T cells sorted from blood. In DNA form, the CDR3 reads TGTGCCAGCAGTCCGACTAGCGGGAGTATTGAGGCCAATGAGCAGTTCTTC. Protein: CASSPTSGSIEANEQFF.